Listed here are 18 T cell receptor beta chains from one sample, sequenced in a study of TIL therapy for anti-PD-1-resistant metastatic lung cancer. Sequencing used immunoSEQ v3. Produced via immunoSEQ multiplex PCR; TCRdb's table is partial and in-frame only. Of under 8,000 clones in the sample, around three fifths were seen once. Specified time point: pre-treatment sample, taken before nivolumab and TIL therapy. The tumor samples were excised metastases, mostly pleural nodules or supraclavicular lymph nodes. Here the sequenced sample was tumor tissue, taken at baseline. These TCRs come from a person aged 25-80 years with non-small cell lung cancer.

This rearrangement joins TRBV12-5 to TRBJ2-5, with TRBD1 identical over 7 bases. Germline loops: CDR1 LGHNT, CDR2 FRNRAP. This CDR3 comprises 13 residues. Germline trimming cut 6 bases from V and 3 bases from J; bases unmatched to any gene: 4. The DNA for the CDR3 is TGTGCTAGTGGAAGGGACAGAGAAGAGACCCAGTACTTC. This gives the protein CASGRDREETQYF.

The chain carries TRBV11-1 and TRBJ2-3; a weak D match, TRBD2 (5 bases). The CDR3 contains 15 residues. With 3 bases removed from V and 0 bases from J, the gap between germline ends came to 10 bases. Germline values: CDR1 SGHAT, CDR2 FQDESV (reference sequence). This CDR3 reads CASSFLAGSTDTQYF. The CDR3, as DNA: TGTGCCAGCAGCTTTCTGGCGGGCAGCACAGATACGCAGTATTTT. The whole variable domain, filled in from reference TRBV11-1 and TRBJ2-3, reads EAEVAQSPRYKITEKSQAVAFWCDPISGHATLYWYRQILGQGPELLVQFQDESVVDDSQLPKDRFSAERLKGVDSTLKIQPAELGDSAMYLCASSFLAGSTDTQYFGPGTRLTVL.

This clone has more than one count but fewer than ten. The CDR3, as DNA: TGTGCCAGCAGAGGCCCCACCGGAAACACCATATATTTT. Protein product: CASRGPTGNTIYF. V and J are TRBV6-5 and TRBJ1-3; D remains unclear. This CDR3 spans 13 amino acids. V was cut by 6 bases and J by 4 bases, with 10 bases left in between. Germline CDR1 MNHEY, CDR2 SVGAGI.

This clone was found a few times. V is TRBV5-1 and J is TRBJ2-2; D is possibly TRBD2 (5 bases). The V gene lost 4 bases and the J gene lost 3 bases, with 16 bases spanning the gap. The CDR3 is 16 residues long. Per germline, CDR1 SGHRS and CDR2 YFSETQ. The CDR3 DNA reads TGCGCCAGCAGCCGAAATCAGGCGGAGGACACCGGGGAGCTGTTTTTT. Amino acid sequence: CASSRNQAEDTGELFF.

CDR3 DNA sequence: TGTGCCAGCCGACTCCAAGAGACCCAGTACTTC. Encoded protein: CASRLQETQYF. The V and J genes are TRBV3-1 (or the pseudogene TRBV3-2) and TRBJ2-5; D is uncertain. The length of the CDR3 is 11 residues. The ends were cut back, 8 bases at V and 1 base at J, with 5 bases in the middle. The germline gives CDR1 LGHDT, CDR2 YNNKEL (reference sequence).

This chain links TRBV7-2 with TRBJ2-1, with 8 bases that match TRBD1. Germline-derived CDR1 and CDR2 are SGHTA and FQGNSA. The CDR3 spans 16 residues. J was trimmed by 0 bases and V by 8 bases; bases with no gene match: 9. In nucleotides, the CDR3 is TGTGCCAGCGGGAAATCCAGGGGGCCCTCCTACAATGAGCAGTTCTTC. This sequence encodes CASGKSRGPSYNEQFF.

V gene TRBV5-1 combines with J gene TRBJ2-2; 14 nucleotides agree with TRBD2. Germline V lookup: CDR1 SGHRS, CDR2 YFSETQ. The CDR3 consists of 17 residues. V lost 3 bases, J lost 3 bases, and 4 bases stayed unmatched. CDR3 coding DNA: TGCGCCAGCAGCTGGGGGACTAGCGGGAGTTACACCGGGGAGCTGTTTTTT. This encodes CASSWGTSGSYTGELFF.

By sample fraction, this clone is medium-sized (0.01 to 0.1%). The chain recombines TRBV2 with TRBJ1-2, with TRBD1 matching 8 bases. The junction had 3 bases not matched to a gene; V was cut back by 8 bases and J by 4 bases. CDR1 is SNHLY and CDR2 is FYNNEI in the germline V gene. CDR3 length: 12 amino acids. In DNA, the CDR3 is TGTGCCAGCGGCGGACAGGGCTATGGCTACACCTTC. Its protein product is CASGGQGYGYTF. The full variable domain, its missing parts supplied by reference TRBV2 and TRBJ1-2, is EPEVTQTPSHQVTQMGQEVILRCVPISNHLYFYWYRQILGQKVEFLVSFYNNEISEKSEIFDDQFSVERPDGSNFTLKIRSTKLEDSAMYFCASGGQGYGYTFGSGTRLTVV.

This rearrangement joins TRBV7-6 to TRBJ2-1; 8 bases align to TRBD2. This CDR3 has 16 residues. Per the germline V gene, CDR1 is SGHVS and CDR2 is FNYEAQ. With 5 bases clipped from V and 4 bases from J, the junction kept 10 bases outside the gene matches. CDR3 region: CASSVISGEIYNEQFF. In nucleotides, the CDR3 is TGTGCCAGCAGCGTTATTAGCGGGGAGATATACAATGAGCAGTTCTTC.

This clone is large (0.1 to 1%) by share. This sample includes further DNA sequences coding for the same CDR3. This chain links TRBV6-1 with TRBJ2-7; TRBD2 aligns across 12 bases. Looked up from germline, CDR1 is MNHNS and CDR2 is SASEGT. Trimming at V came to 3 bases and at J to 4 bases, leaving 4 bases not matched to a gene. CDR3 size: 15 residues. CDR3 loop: CASSEGTSGSYEQYF. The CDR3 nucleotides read TGTGCCAGCAGTGAGGGGACTAGCGGGTCTTACGAGCAGTACTTC.

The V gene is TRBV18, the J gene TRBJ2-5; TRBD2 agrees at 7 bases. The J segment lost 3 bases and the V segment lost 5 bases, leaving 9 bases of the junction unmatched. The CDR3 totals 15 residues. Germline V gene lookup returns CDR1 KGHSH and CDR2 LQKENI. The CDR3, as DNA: TGTGCCAGCTCAGCTGGCGGGAGTGGAAAAGAGACCCAGTACTTC. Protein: CASSAGGSGKETQYF.

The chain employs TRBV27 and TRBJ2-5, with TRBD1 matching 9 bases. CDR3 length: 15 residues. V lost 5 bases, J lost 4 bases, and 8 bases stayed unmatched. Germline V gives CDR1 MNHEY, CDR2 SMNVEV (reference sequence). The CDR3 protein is CASSKRDRDRETQYF. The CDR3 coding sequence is TGTGCCAGCAGTAAACGGGACAGGGACCGAGAGACCCAGTACTTC.

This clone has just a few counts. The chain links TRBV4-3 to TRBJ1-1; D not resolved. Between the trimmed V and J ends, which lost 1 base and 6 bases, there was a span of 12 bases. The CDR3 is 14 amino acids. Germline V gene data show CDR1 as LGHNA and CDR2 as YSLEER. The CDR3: CASSQAYSDAEAFF. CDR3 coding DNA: TGCGCCAGCAGCCAAGCTTATAGCGACGCTGAAGCTTTCTTT.

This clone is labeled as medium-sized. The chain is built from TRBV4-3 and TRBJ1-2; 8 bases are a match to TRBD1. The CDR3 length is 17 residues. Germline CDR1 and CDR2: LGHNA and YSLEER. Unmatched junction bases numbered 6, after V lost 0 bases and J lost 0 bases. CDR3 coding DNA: TGCGCCAGCAGCCAAGAGGTCAGGGGGCGAGCTAACTATGGCTACACCTTC. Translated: CASSQEVRGRANYGYTF.

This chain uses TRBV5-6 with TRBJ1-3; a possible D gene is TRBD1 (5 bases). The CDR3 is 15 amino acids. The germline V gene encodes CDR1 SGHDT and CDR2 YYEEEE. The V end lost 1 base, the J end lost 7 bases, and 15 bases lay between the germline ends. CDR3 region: CASSLSGSTRNTIYF. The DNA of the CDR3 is TGTGCCAGCAGCTTGTCAGGGTCCACTCGGAACACCATATATTTT.

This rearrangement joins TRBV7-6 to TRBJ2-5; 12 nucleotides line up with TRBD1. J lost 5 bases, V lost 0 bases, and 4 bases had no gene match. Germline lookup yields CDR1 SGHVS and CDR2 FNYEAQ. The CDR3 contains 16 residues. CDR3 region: CASSLAGQGAGETQYF. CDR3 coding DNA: TGTGCCAGCAGCTTAGCGGGACAGGGGGCGGGTGAGACCCAGTACTTC.

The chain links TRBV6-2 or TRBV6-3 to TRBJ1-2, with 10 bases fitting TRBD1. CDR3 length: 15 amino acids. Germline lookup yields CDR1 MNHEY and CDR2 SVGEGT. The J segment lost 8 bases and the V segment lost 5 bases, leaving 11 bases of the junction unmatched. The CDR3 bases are TGTGCCAGCAGTACGCGGACAGGGGGGACGAAAGGCTACACCTTC. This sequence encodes CASSTRTGGTKGYTF.

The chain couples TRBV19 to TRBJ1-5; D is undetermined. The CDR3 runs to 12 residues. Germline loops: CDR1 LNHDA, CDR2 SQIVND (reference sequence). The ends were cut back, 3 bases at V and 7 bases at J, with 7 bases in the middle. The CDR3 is CASSILRQPQHF. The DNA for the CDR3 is TGTGCCAGTAGTATCCTACGGCAGCCCCAGCATTTT.